The 18 T cell receptor beta chains given below trace back to one sample, sequenced in a study of T cells in Graves' hyperthyroidism and ophthalmopathy. What was amplified from RNA transcripts were TCR beta CDR3 regions. HTBI primers were used for first-round RT-PCR of the TCR CDR3. In TCRdb, the multiplex PCR reads were re-called with MiXCR into one record per CDR3 protein. The sample records a few hundred thousand distinct CDR3 sequences, around 14% being singletons. Material: blood. These receptors all stem from a woman between 18 and 29 years old with Graves' hyperthyroidism.

This clonotype was seen a handful of times. The chain joins TRBV5-8 to TRBJ2-7; D not resolved. Trimming left V 0 bases short and J 3 bases short, with 13 bases between. The CDR3 contains 15 residues. Germline loops: CDR1 SGHTS, CDR2 YDEGEE. Here the CDR3 DNA reads TGTGCCAGCAGCTTGGTGGACCGACCAGGCTACGAGCAGTACTTC. The encoded protein is CASSLVDRPGYEQYF.

This clonotype has ten or more counts. The chain recombines TRBV2 with TRBJ2-6; the D call may be TRBD1 or TRBD2 (5 bases each). The CDR3 is made up of 16 amino acids. Trimming removed 4 bases from V and 1 base from J, with 11 bases in between. Per germline, CDR1 SNHLY and CDR2 FYNNEI. The CDR3 here is CASSGDDLSGANVLTF. DNA of the CDR3: TGTGCCAGCAGTGGGGACGACCTATCTGGGGCCAACGTCCTGACTTTC.

This clonotype occurred many times. V gene TRBV5-1 combines with J gene TRBJ2-7; possibly TRBD1 or TRBD2 for D (5 bases each). Trimming shortened V by 7 bases and J by 3 bases, and 17 bases separated the two germline ends. Germline lookup yields CDR1 SGHRS and CDR2 YFSETQ. The CDR3 is 14 amino acids. The CDR3 reads CASSESEGLYEQYF. CDR3 nucleotides: TGCGCCAGCTCCGAATCCGAGGGGCTCTACGAGCAGTACTTC.

This clonotype appeared many times. The chain joins TRBV3-1 to TRBJ2-2, with 7 positions matching TRBD2. Trimming at V came to 5 bases and at J to 7 bases, leaving 10 bases not matched to a gene. Looked up from germline, CDR1 is LGHDT and CDR2 is YNNKEL (reference sequence). The CDR3 is made up of 15 amino acids. The CDR3 nucleotides read TGTGCCAGCAGCTTTCGGACTAGTGGGATCGGGGAGCTGTTTTTT. It codes for CASSFRTSGIGELFF.

This clonotype was recorded at least ten times. This rearrangement joins TRBV11-3 to TRBJ2-1; 7 bases agree with TRBD2. V trimming: 1 base; J trimming: 2 bases; junction bases outside the gene matches: 8. This CDR3 has 17 residues. The germline gives CDR1 SGHNT, CDR2 YENEEA. CDR3 residues: CASSLGVAGTPYNEQFF. DNA for the CDR3: TGTGCCAGCAGCTTAGGAGTAGCGGGTACCCCCTACAATGAGCAGTTCTTC.

The chain recombines TRBV6-2 or TRBV6-3 with TRBJ2-3, with D possibly being TRBD1 (6 bases). The germline gives CDR1 MNHEY, CDR2 SVGEGT. The ends were cut back, 0 bases at V and 0 bases at J, with 13 bases in the middle. This CDR3 is built from 17 residues. The CDR3, as DNA: TGTGCCAGCAGTTACTCGTCTGGGGGCCCTAGCACAGATACGCAGTATTTT. This gives the protein CASSYSSGGPSTDTQYF.

This clonotype was seen ten or more times. The genes are TRBV7-3 and TRBJ2-2; the D gene is possibly TRBD2 (6 bases). The ends were cut back, 5 bases at V and 3 bases at J, with 13 bases in the middle. The germline gives CDR1 SGHTA, CDR2 FQGTGA. CDR3 length: 15 amino acids. The CDR3 spells CASSPGTPDTGELFF. The CDR3 DNA follows: TGTGCCAGCAGCCCCGGGACTCCCGACACCGGGGAGCTGTTTTTT. Combining the CDR3 with reference TRBV7-3 and TRBJ2-2 gives the whole variable domain GAGVSQTPSNKVTEKGKYVELRCDPISGHTALYWYRQSLGQGPEFLIYFQGTGAADDSGLPNDRFFAVRPEGSVSTLKIQRTERGDSAVYLCASSPGTPDTGELFFGEGSRLTVL.

This clonotype was counted ten times or more. This chain uses TRBV5-1 with TRBJ1-1; D ambiguous. Germline lookup yields CDR1 SGHRS and CDR2 YFSETQ. The V gene lost 2 bases and the J gene lost 5 bases, with 16 bases spanning the gap. There are 15 residues in the CDR3. The CDR3 nucleotides read TGCGCCAGCAGCTTAGTGGGCCAGGAGGGTACTGAAGCTTTCTTT. Translating gives CASSLVGQEGTEAFF.

The chain employs TRBV30 and TRBJ2-6; D unclear. Per the germline V gene, CDR1 is GTSNPN and CDR2 is SVGIG (reference sequence). The CDR3 is 13 amino acids. V lost 1 base to trimming and J lost 4 bases, with 5 bases between them. CDR3 in amino acids: CAWSERGANVLTF. The DNA of the CDR3 is TGTGCCTGGAGTGAAAGGGGGGCCAACGTCCTGACTTTC.

This clonotype has a handful of counts. The rearrangement uses TRBV19 and TRBJ1-1; D ambiguous. The CDR3 covers 11 residues. Germline V gene lookup returns CDR1 LNHDA and CDR2 SQIVND (reference sequence). Between the trimmed V and J ends, which lost 8 bases and 2 bases, there was a span of 6 bases. The CDR3 protein is CASLGNTEAFF. CDR3 nucleotides: TGTGCCAGTCTGGGAAACACTGAAGCTTTCTTT.

This clonotype was detected many times. This sequence joins TRBV10-3 and TRBJ2-3; TRBD2 is a possible D gene (6 bases). The V end lost 8 bases, the J end lost 5 bases, and 14 bases lay between the germline ends. Germline CDR1 is ENHRY and CDR2 is SYGVKD. The CDR3 has 13 amino acids. The CDR3 region has the DNA TGTGCCATCTGGGGGGTAAGCGAAGATACGCAGTATTTT. Its protein is CAIWGVSEDTQYF.

Ten or more counts support this clonotype. The CDR3 loop reads CASSWDSGGGYTF. As DNA, the CDR3 is TGTGCCAGCAGTTGGGACAGTGGGGGGGGCTACACCTTC. The chain links TRBV28 to TRBJ1-2, with TRBD1 matching 7 bases. CDR1 is MDHEN and CDR2 is SYDVKM in the germline V gene. V was clipped by 4 bases and J by 8 bases; unmatched bases: 7. The CDR3 covers 13 residues.

This clonotype was seen repeatedly, ten times or more. This chain connects TRBV9 to TRBJ2-1; TRBD2 matches 9 bases. CDR1 SGDLS and CDR2 YYNGEE come from the germline V gene. Trimming cost V 7 bases and J 3 bases; bases outside gene matches: 11. The CDR3 is made up of 16 amino acids. The CDR3 sequence is CASSPRREGRYNEQFF. DNA of the CDR3: TGTGCCAGCTCCCCCCGGCGGGAGGGCCGCTACAATGAGCAGTTCTTC. Combining the CDR3 with reference TRBV9 and TRBJ2-1 gives the whole variable domain DSGVTQTPKHLITATGQRVTLRCSPRSGDLSVYWYQQSLDQGLQFLIQYYNGEERAKGNILERFSAQQFPDLHSELNLSSLELGDSALYFCASSPRREGRYNEQFFGPGTRLTVL.

In this sample, this clonotype turned up many times. The chain joins TRBV2 to TRBJ1-6, with a possible D match to TRBD1 (5 bases). The CDR3 consists of 15 residues. V was trimmed by 8 bases and J by 2 bases, leaving 13 bases between them. The germline CDR1 and CDR2 sequences are SNHLY and FYNNEI. In DNA form, the CDR3 reads TGTGCCAGCGGCGTGGAGGACACCTATAATTCACCCCTCCACTTT. It translates to CASGVEDTYNSPLHF.

The rearrangement joins TRBV5-1 to TRBJ2-7; D may be TRBD1 (5 bases). CDR1 and CDR2 (germline): SGHRS, YFSETQ. This CDR3 contains 14 residues. Trimming stripped 1 base from V and 7 bases from J, with 15 bases between. In DNA form, the CDR3 reads TGCGCCAGCAGCTTGCCAGGACAATCTTTAGAGCAGTACTTC. Protein: CASSLPGQSLEQYF. Looking up the rest from reference TRBV5-1 and TRBJ2-7 gives the full variable domain: KAGVTQTPRYLIKTRGQQVTLSCSPISGHRSVSWYQQTPGQGLQFLFEYFSETQRNKGNFPGRFSGRQFSNSRSEMNVSTLELGDSALYLCASSLPGQSLEQYFGPGTRLTVT.

This clonotype was counted at least ten times. The chain combines TRBV4-1 with TRBJ1-4, with 7 bases matching TRBD1. CDR3 length: 15 residues. J lost 7 bases, V lost 3 bases, and 8 bases had no gene match. The germline gives CDR1 MGHRA, CDR2 YSYEKL. CDR3 sequence: CASSHGTVPGEKLFF. CDR3 bases: TGCGCCAGCAGCCACGGGACAGTGCCCGGTGAAAAACTGTTTTTT.

This clonotype was detected many times. This chain joins TRBV3-1 and TRBJ2-5; D possibly corresponds to TRBD1 (6 bases). V was pared by 8 bases and J by 2 bases, with 12 bases between. This CDR3 has 13 amino acids. CDR1 is LGHDT, CDR2 YNNKEL, per germline (reference sequence). DNA for the CDR3: TGTGCCAGCGGGTACAGGGCGCAAGAGACCCAGTACTTC. It translates to CASGYRAQETQYF.

In DNA, the CDR3 is TGTGCCAGCAGTGAAGCGGGACAGGACATCTATGGCTACACCTTC. The encoded protein is CASSEAGQDIYGYTF. This chain links TRBV6-1 with TRBJ1-2, with 8 positions matching TRBD1. J was trimmed by 4 bases and V by 0 bases; bases with no gene match: 4. The V gene's germline CDR1 is MNHNS and CDR2 SASEGT. The CDR3 consists of 15 residues.